These 32 T cell receptor beta chains came from one sample sequenced in a study of blood T cell repertoires in COVID-19. TCRdb keeps only in-frame clones here, not all; method: immunoSEQ multiplex PCR. The data contain approximately 280,000 clones, roughly 85% of them seen just once; the ten biggest clones take up about 6.1%. The sequenced sample was PBMCs or T cells enriched from blood (not recorded which). The receptor set was obtained from a woman aged 40-49 years who had recovered from COVID-19.

The V call is TRBV9, the J call TRBJ2-3; D might be TRBD2 (6 bases). The CDR3 consists of 15 residues. Germline V lookup: CDR1 SGDLS, CDR2 YYNGEE. Deletions cut 4 bases from V and 1 base from J, with 13 bases between. CDR3 loop: CASSPPGEGTDTQYF. The CDR3 DNA follows: TGTGCCAGCAGCCCCCCCGGGGAGGGCACAGATACGCAGTATTTT.

The J gene is TRBJ2-7, the V gene TRBV5-1; TRBD1 might be the D (6 bases). V gave up 0 bases and J gave up 4 bases, with 11 bases separating them. The CDR3 is made up of 14 amino acids. Germline V gene sequence: CDR1 SGHRS, CDR2 YFSETQ. The CDR3 DNA reads as TGCGCCAGCAGCTTGGGGGCCACAGGGTACGAGCAGTACTTC. Translating gives CASSLGATGYEQYF.

The V and J genes are TRBV6-1 and TRBJ2-7, with 11 bases fitting TRBD2. Per germline, CDR1 MNHNS and CDR2 SASEGT. The CDR3 is made up of 19 amino acids. V lost 2 bases and J lost 7; bases outside the gene matches: 19. DNA of the CDR3: TGTGCCAGCAGTGAATACGGACAGGGAGCTAGCGGGAGGCTAGGGGAGCAGTACTTC. It codes for CASSEYGQGASGRLGEQYF.

This clone showed up just once. The chain is built from TRBV5-8 and TRBJ2-5, with D possibly being TRBD1 (6 bases). The CDR3 covers 15 residues. Germline-derived CDR1 and CDR2 are SGHTS and YDEGEE. Trimming stripped 5 bases from V and 4 bases from J, with 18 bases between. The CDR3 coding sequence is TGTGCCAGCAGAAAGTGGACGGCCAGGGGAGAGACCCAGTACTTC. Amino acids: CASRKWTARGETQYF.

The chain links TRBV29-1 to TRBJ2-7; possibly TRBD1 for D (6 bases). The germline V and J ends were trimmed by 5 bases and 2 bases, with 13 bases remaining between them. Per germline, CDR1 SQVTM and CDR2 ANQGSEA. The CDR3 extends over 13 amino acids. The CDR3 DNA sequence: TGCAGCGTTAGGGGAACAGGGACCTACGAGCAGTACTTC. It encodes CSVRGTGTYEQYF.

This clone was detected once. V and J are TRBV7-9 and TRBJ2-5; a weak D match, TRBD1 (5 bases). The V gene lost 2 bases and the J gene lost 7 bases, with 14 bases spanning the gap. Germline V gene data show CDR1 as SEHNR and CDR2 as FQNEAQ (reference sequence). The CDR3 runs 14 residues. In nucleotides, the CDR3 is TGTGCCAGCAGCTTACCGGTCGTTACAGGGACCCAGTACTTC. Its protein product is CASSLPVVTGTQYF. The entire variable domain, with the rest obtained from reference TRBV7-9 and TRBJ2-5, is as follows: DTGVSQNPRHKITKRGQNVTFRCDPISEHNRLYWYRQTLGQGPEFLTYFQNEAQLEKSRLLSDRFSAERPKGSFSTLEIQRTEQGDSAMYLCASSLPVVTGTQYFGPGTRLLVL.

This chain joins TRBV15 and TRBJ1-5, with 7 bases lining up with TRBD1. Looked up from germline, CDR1 is LNHNV and CDR2 is YYDKDF (reference sequence). This CDR3 contains 16 residues. V was pared by 3 bases and J by 5 bases, with 10 bases of the junction left unmatched. CDR3 region: CATSSPPTGSDQPQHF. CDR3 sequence (DNA): TGTGCCACCAGCAGCCCCCCGACAGGGTCAGATCAGCCCCAGCATTTT.

The genes are TRBV6-2 or TRBV6-3 and TRBJ2-7, with 11 bases identical to TRBD2. Germline trimming cut 0 bases from V and 2 bases from J; bases unmatched to any gene: 0. This CDR3 contains 15 residues. Germline loops: CDR1 MNHEY, CDR2 SVGEGT. In DNA form, the CDR3 reads TGTGCCAGCAGTTACTCGACTAGCGGGACCTACGAGCAGTACTTC. It is translated as CASSYSTSGTYEQYF.

This chain uses TRBV20-1 with TRBJ2-7, with D possibly TRBD2 on 5 matching bases. Germline values: CDR1 DFQATT, CDR2 SNEGSKA (reference sequence). This CDR3 is 14 amino acids long. V was pared by 3 bases and J by 4 bases, with 16 bases between. CDR3 residues: CSASFGLLGYEQYF. The CDR3 nucleotides are TGCAGTGCTAGTTTTGGACTCTTGGGTTACGAGCAGTACTTC.

V usage is TRBV19 and J usage is TRBJ1-5; TRBD1 is a possible D gene (6 bases). Germline CDR1 is LNHDA and CDR2 is SQIVND (reference sequence). Trimming removed 4 bases at V and 4 bases at J, with 17 bases between. The CDR3 runs 16 residues. CDR3 in amino acids: CASSTHRAGANQPQHF. CDR3 in DNA: TGTGCCAGTAGTACCCACAGGGCGGGGGCTAATCAGCCCCAGCATTTT.

The genes are TRBV11-3 and TRBJ2-1; D remains ambiguous. Germline V gives CDR1 SGHNT, CDR2 YENEEA. V lost 2 bases and J 10 bases, leaving 9 bases between the germline ends. CDR3 size: 12 residues. The CDR3 is CASSLNGPEQFF. The CDR3 bases are TGTGCCAGCAGCTTAAATGGCCCGGAGCAGTTCTTC.

The V gene is TRBV4-3, the J gene TRBJ2-2; D not resolved. V dropped 0 bases and J dropped 1 base, with 3 bases sitting between them. The CDR3 sequence is 14 residues long. CDR1 LGHNA and CDR2 YSLEER come from the germline V gene. CDR3 sequence reads: CASSQEQNTGELFF. Written as DNA, the CDR3 is TGCGCCAGCAGCCAAGAACAGAACACCGGGGAGCTGTTTTTT.

A remark on this clone: Germline is not matched at one junction end, which may reflect a read error. The chain is built from TRBV2 and TRBJ2-7; 8 nucleotides agree with TRBD2. The CDR3 has 15 amino acids. Germline V gene sequence: CDR1 SNHLY, CDR2 FYNNEI. CDR3: CASSEGPPGLDEQYF. The CDR3 region has the DNA TGTGCCAGCAGCGAAGGGCCACCGGGACTAGACGAGCAGTACTTC.

This chain uses TRBV20-1 with TRBJ2-5; TRBD2 agrees at 8 bases. This CDR3 is built from 14 residues. Germline V gene lookup returns CDR1 DFQATT and CDR2 SNEGSKA (reference sequence). V lost 3 bases to trimming and J lost 0 bases; unmatched junction nucleotides: 3. The CDR3 reads CSASTSGNQETQYF. The DNA for the CDR3 is TGCAGTGCTAGTACTAGCGGCAACCAAGAGACCCAGTACTTC.

This chain links TRBV6-6 with TRBJ1-2, with D unresolved. In germline, CDR1 is MNHNY, CDR2 SVGAGI (reference sequence). Trimming removed 6 bases at V and 2 bases at J, with 13 bases between. The CDR3 spans 14 residues. The CDR3 bases are TGTGCCAGCAGCACTCCAGACACCAACTATGGCTACACCTTC. Translation: CASSTPDTNYGYTF.

The chain joins TRBV7-3 to TRBJ2-7; D not certain. CDR3 length equals 13 residues. Deletions cut 0 bases from V and 5 bases from J, with 8 bases between. Germline-derived CDR1 and CDR2 are SGHTA and FQGTGA. In DNA, the CDR3 is TGTGCCAGCAGCTTAACCCCCTCGGACGAGCAGTACTTC. This translates into CASSLTPSDEQYF.

This clone occurred a few times. This sequence joins TRBV5-1 and TRBJ2-1, with D perhaps TRBD2 (6 bases). CDR1 SGHRS and CDR2 YFSETQ come from the germline V gene. CDR3 size: 15 residues. The germline V and J ends were trimmed by 0 bases and 3 bases, with 10 bases remaining between them. The CDR3 spells CASSLAGVDYNEQFF. CDR3 coding DNA: TGCGCCAGCAGCTTGGCGGGGGTGGACTACAATGAGCAGTTCTTC.

V usage is TRBV6-6 and J usage is TRBJ2-4; TRBD1 is a possible D gene (5 bases). V lost 1 base and J 5 bases, leaving 6 bases between the germline ends. This CDR3 is built from 13 residues. In germline, CDR1 is MNHNY, CDR2 SVGAGI (reference sequence). CDR3 amino acids: CASSYWGENIQYF. CDR3 bases: TGTGCCAGCAGTTACTGGGGCGAAAACATTCAGTACTTC.

V and J are TRBV27 and TRBJ1-1; unclear D gene. The CDR3 is 13 residues long. V was pared by 5 bases and J by 8 bases, with 15 bases between. The germline V gene has CDR1 MNHEY and CDR2 SMNVEV (reference sequence). The CDR3 DNA follows: TGTGCCAGCAGTCCCGCCGGGGTGGGGGAAGCTTTCTTT. As protein: CASSPAGVGEAFF.

The rearrangement joins TRBV5-6 to TRBJ2-6, with no clear D. CDR1 is SGHDT and CDR2 is YYEEEE in the germline V gene. The V gene lost 4 bases and the J gene lost 0 bases, with 11 bases spanning the gap. The CDR3 extends over 16 amino acids. The CDR3 DNA follows: TGTGCCAGCAGCCAGACATTAAGCTCTGGGGCCAACGTCCTGACTTTC. Protein product: CASSQTLSSGANVLTF.

This rearrangement joins TRBV28 to TRBJ2-7; 7 bases line up with TRBD1. Germline lookup yields CDR1 MDHEN and CDR2 SYDVKM. Germline trimming cut 6 bases from V and 1 base from J; bases unmatched to any gene: 9. This CDR3 contains 15 residues. CDR3: CASSTQGKGSYEQYF. CDR3 nucleotides: TGTGCCAGCAGCACACAGGGGAAGGGGTCCTACGAGCAGTACTTC.

J is TRBJ2-7 and V is TRBV6-5; D ambiguous. Trimming removed 7 bases at V and 0 bases at J, with 4 bases between. Germline lookup yields CDR1 MNHEY and CDR2 SVGAGI. This CDR3 has 11 residues. The CDR3 nucleotides are TGTGCCAGCACCAACTCCTACGAGCAGTACTTC. Translating it yields CASTNSYEQYF.

V and J are TRBV19 and TRBJ1-4; TRBD1 agrees at 8 bases. Trimming removed 6 bases from V and 3 bases from J; junction bases left unmatched: 12. The V gene's germline CDR1 is LNHDA and CDR2 SQIVND (reference sequence). The CDR3 is made up of 17 amino acids. The CDR3 loop is CASRPKIQGVSNEKLFF. The CDR3 DNA is TGTGCCAGTAGGCCCAAGATACAGGGGGTCTCTAATGAAAAACTGTTTTTT.

This clone was picked up one time. Other DNA sequences in the sample encode the same CDR3. V is TRBV3-1 (or the pseudogene TRBV3-2) and J is TRBJ1-1; D gene ambiguous. The V gene's germline CDR1 is LGHDT and CDR2 YNNKEL (reference sequence). The CDR3 runs 12 residues. V lost 1 base and J lost 5, with 5 bases in between. CDR3 bases: TGTGCCAGCAGCCAAGCAGGTACTGAAGCTTTCTTT. Amino acid sequence: CASSQAGTEAFF.

The chain joins TRBV5-4 to TRBJ2-1; 8 bases map to TRBD2. After removal of 0 bases from V and 7 bases from J, the junction contained 6 bases not matched to a gene. CDR1 SGHNT and CDR2 YYREEE come from the germline V gene (reference sequence). This CDR3 has 15 amino acids. CDR3 nucleotides: TGTGCCAGCAGCTTGGAAGGGACTAGACGAAATGAGCAGTTCTTC. This codes for CASSLEGTRRNEQFF.

The chain uses TRBV28 and TRBJ1-5, with 7 positions matching TRBD1. Germline V lookup: CDR1 MDHEN, CDR2 SYDVKM. The CDR3 totals 16 residues. V lost 6 bases to trimming and J lost 1 base; unmatched junction nucleotides: 9. The CDR3 loop is CASRLGTAISNQPQHF. The CDR3 region has the DNA TGTGCCAGCAGGTTAGGGACAGCGATAAGCAATCAGCCCCAGCATTTT.

The chain is built from TRBV25-1 and TRBJ2-1, with TRBD1 matching over 8 bases. This CDR3 has 13 amino acids. Per the germline V gene, CDR1 is MGHDK and CDR2 is SYGVNS. The J segment lost 7 bases and the V segment lost 4 bases, leaving 3 bases of the junction unmatched. CDR3 DNA: TGTGCCAGCAGTGGACAGGGGATTAATGAGCAGTTCTTC. It translates to CASSGQGINEQFF.

The chain has TRBV23-1 and TRBJ1-2, with D possibly matching TRBD1 (6 bases). TRBV23-1 is placed among ORFs of uncertain function. This CDR3 is built from 10 residues. CDR3 protein: CAIWTDGYTF. The CDR3 coding sequence is TGCGCAATATGGACAGATGGCTACACCTTC.

The chain has TRBV7-2 and TRBJ2-5, with 13 bases lining up with TRBD2. V was clipped by 7 bases and J by 5 bases; unmatched bases: 7. Germline V gives CDR1 SGHTA, CDR2 FQGNSA. The CDR3 is 15 residues long. The CDR3 spells CASTRGTSGTETQYF. For the CDR3, the DNA is TGTGCCAGCACCCGGGGGACTAGCGGGACGGAGACCCAGTACTTC.

The CDR3, as DNA: TGTGCCAGCAGTGTAGACGGGGGGAACACCGGGGAGCTGTTTTTT. It yields the protein CASSVDGGNTGELFF. The chain joins TRBV2 to TRBJ2-2; possibly TRBD2 for D (6 bases). Trimming left V 4 bases short and J 1 base short, with 10 bases between. Germline loops: CDR1 SNHLY, CDR2 FYNNEI. The CDR3 contains 15 residues.

The chain employs TRBV7-2 and TRBJ2-7; a weak D match, TRBD1 (5 bases). The CDR3 spans 14 residues. Per germline, CDR1 SGHTA and CDR2 FQGNSA. The germline V and J ends were trimmed by 7 bases and 2 bases, with 15 bases remaining between them. CDR3: CASKPTANTYEQYF. CDR3 sequence (DNA): TGTGCCAGCAAACCGACAGCGAACACCTACGAGCAGTACTTC.

The rearrangement links TRBV19 to TRBJ2-5, with D possibly matching TRBD1 (6 bases). Germline V gene sequence: CDR1 LNHDA, CDR2 SQIVND (reference sequence). The length of the CDR3 is 16 residues. The V and J ends lost 5 bases and 0 bases respectively, with 16 bases between them. CDR3 in DNA: TGTGCCAGTAGTGCCCGGACAGCTCGGTACCAAGAGACCCAGTACTTC. The encoded protein is CASSARTARYQETQYF.